The 6 T cell receptor beta chains below were found in one sample sequenced in a study of T cells expressing NK-cell markers. TCRdb re-called the 5' RACE reads; one entry per CDR3 protein, DNA not given. The table lists approximately 170,000 distinct CDR3 sequences. Input material: blood T cells: a sorted CD56 or NKG2C T cell subset, CD4+ or CD8+ T cells, or bulk PBMC T cells (not recorded which). These receptors were obtained from a man aged 18-70 years in good health.

The chain is built from TRBV20-1 and TRBJ2-1; absent DNA, TCRdb's TRBD2 call cannot be checked. This CDR3 has 15 amino acids. The germline CDR1 and CDR2 sequences are DFQATT and SNEGSKA (reference sequence). The CDR3 sequence: CSARVLRTSGDEQFF.

V and J are TRBV12-3 or TRBV12-4 and TRBJ2-1; the TRBD1 assignment by TCRdb is unverifiable without DNA. The CDR3 loop spans 16 amino acids. The CDR3 reads CASSSGRDRAYNEQFF.

The genes are TRBV2 and TRBJ2-1; TCRdb calls TRBD2, which cannot be checked without DNA. The CDR3 length is 14 residues. The germline CDR1 and CDR2 sequences are SNHLY and FYNNEI. The CDR3: CASIPGAVYNEQFF.

The chain employs TRBV28 and TRBJ2-3; no DNA is available, so the TRBD1 call from TCRdb remains unchecked. This CDR3 has 15 residues. The germline gives CDR1 MDHEN, CDR2 SYDVKM. The CDR3 here is CASSLSGGLPDTQYF.

The rearrangement links TRBV6-2 or TRBV6-3 to TRBJ2-1; lacking DNA, the TRBD2 call made by TCRdb goes unchecked. Germline CDR1 and CDR2: MNHEY and SVGEGT. CDR3 length: 14 residues. The CDR3 is CASSYRGGLNEQFF.

The CDR3 sequence: CASSSAGLPVPETQYF. This chain connects TRBV6-5 to TRBJ2-5; there is no DNA to check the TCRdb D call of TRBD2. The CDR3 runs 16 residues. Germline assignment: CDR1 MNHEY and CDR2 SVGAGI.